This TCR beta chain was recorded in a study of monozygotic twins with inflammatory bowel disease. Study results and limitations: Clonotype overlap with others was lower in IBD patients than in healthy twins, a difference that was greatest with disease activity.

As to this clonotype: Its antigen is undetermined.

Germline CDR1 reads MDHEN; CDR2 reads SYDVKM. This CDR3 is 13 amino acids long. Template switching was used to attach UMIs, which incorporated a 6-nucleotide sample barcode. TCRdb processed the 5' RACE reads again and assigns one entry to each CDR3 protein, with no DNA. The sample totals about 300,000 distinct CDR3 sequences. This chain joins TRBV28 and TRBJ2-7; lacking DNA, the TRBD1 call made by TCRdb goes unchecked. The sequenced material came from blood. This sequence was found in a human donor with ulcerative colitis or Crohn's disease, or a healthy co-twin of an affected twin (not recorded which). CDR3 amino acids: CASSLDRGLDQYF.